These 25 T cell receptor beta chains were sequenced from one sample in a study of CD8 T cells in ankylosing spondylitis. Each CDR3 protein is one row after TCRdb ran MiXCR on the 5' RACE reads. Of some 350,000 distinct CDR3 sequences listed, under 15% are singletons. The source material was blood, either unsorted or a sorted T cell fraction (not recorded which). The receptors originated from a male donor with ankylosing spondylitis or in good health (not recorded which).

This clonotype was seen at least ten times. This chain joins TRBV5-1 and TRBJ2-5; D is tentatively TRBD1 or TRBD2 (5 bases each). With 7 bases removed from V and 3 bases from J, the gap between germline ends came to 13 bases. Germline V gene data show CDR1 as SGHRS and CDR2 as YFSETQ. The CDR3 is 13 residues long. Written as DNA, the CDR3 is TGCGCCAGCGGACCCGGGACGGAAGAGACCCAGTACTTC. Translated, it gives CASGPGTEETQYF.

This clonotype has only a few counts. The rearrangement uses TRBV11-2 and TRBJ2-1; weak D call: TRBD1 (6 bases). The CDR3 covers 13 residues. From germline, CDR1 is SGHAT and CDR2 FQNNGV. With 1 base removed from V and 9 bases from J, the gap between germline ends came to 10 bases. CDR3: CASSLGEGGEQFF. The CDR3 DNA follows: TGTGCCAGCAGCTTAGGAGAAGGGGGTGAGCAGTTCTTC.

This clonotype was picked up a small number of times. The rearrangement joins TRBV29-1 to TRBJ1-4, with 8 bases that match TRBD1. Germline loops: CDR1 SQVTM, CDR2 ANQGSEA. This CDR3 has 13 amino acids. V was clipped by 7 bases and J by 7 bases; unmatched bases: 8. The CDR3 spells CSGLETGAEKLFF. The CDR3 nucleotides read TGCAGCGGTCTCGAGACAGGGGCTGAAAAACTGTTTTTT.

This clonotype has more than one count but fewer than ten. The gene calls are TRBV3-1 and TRBJ2-3; 7 bases line up with TRBD2. This CDR3 is 16 amino acids long. V trimming: 1 base; J trimming: 1 base; junction bases outside the gene matches: 5. Germline CDR1 is LGHDT and CDR2 is YNNKEL (reference sequence). The CDR3 coding sequence is TGTGCCAGCAGCCAAGTGCTAGCGGCAGGCACAGATACGCAGTATTTT. Its protein is CASSQVLAAGTDTQYF.

The chain carries TRBV6-5 and TRBJ1-6; no reliable D call. The CDR3 length is 15 residues. Trimming shortened V by 2 bases and J by 7 bases, and 12 bases separated the two germline ends. From germline, CDR1 is MNHEY and CDR2 SVGAGI. The CDR3 reads CASSYEVMGNSPLHF. CDR3 DNA: TGTGCCAGCAGTTACGAGGTGATGGGGAATTCACCCCTCCACTTT.

V usage is TRBV18 and J usage is TRBJ2-5, with 10 positions matching TRBD2. J lost 2 bases, V lost 0 bases, and 15 bases had no gene match. The V gene's germline CDR1 is KGHSH and CDR2 LQKENI. The CDR3 consists of 20 residues. The CDR3, as DNA: TGTGCCAGCTCACCACCGCGAAGGTGGAGCGGGAGGGCCGGTCAAGAGACCCAGTACTTC. This translates into CASSPPRRWSGRAGQETQYF.

This clonotype was counted a few times. V and J are TRBV12-3 or TRBV12-4 and TRBJ1-5; D is unresolved. The CDR3 is 15 residues long. With 4 bases removed from V and 1 base from J, the gap between germline ends came to 11 bases. CDR3 residues: CASSSEARSNQPQHF. The CDR3 nucleotides are TGTGCCAGCAGTTCAGAGGCAAGGAGCAATCAGCCCCAGCATTTT.

This clonotype was seen a handful of times. The chain employs TRBV12-3 or TRBV12-4 and TRBJ2-2; TRBD2 is a possible D gene (6 bases). This CDR3 has 16 residues. V was trimmed by 6 bases and J by 2 bases, leaving 16 bases between them. DNA of the CDR3: TGTGCCAGCAGGGGTAGGAAGGGGACTAACACCGGGGAGCTGTTTTTT. Amino acids: CASRGRKGTNTGELFF.

This clonotype was recorded at least ten times. The CDR3 is CASSLEGGSIPGELFF. DNA of the CDR3: TGTGCCAGCAGCTTAGAGGGCGGCAGTATTCCCGGGGAGCTGTTTTTT. This chain connects TRBV11-2 to TRBJ2-2, with no clear D. V lost 0 bases to trimming and J lost 6 bases, with 14 bases between them. Germline CDR1 and CDR2: SGHAT and FQNNGV. This CDR3 is 16 amino acids long.

This clonotype was seen a few times. This chain connects TRBV27 to TRBJ1-5; 8 bases are a match to TRBD1. This CDR3 spans 15 amino acids. The germline CDR1 and CDR2 sequences are MNHEY and SMNVEV (reference sequence). V lost 2 bases to trimming and J lost 6 bases; unmatched junction nucleotides: 6. The CDR3 loop is CASSLQGAVSQPQHF. CDR3 bases: TGTGCCAGCAGTTTACAGGGGGCAGTAAGTCAGCCCCAGCATTTT.

This clonotype was found a few times. J is TRBJ2-7 and V is TRBV5-6; 7 nucleotides align to TRBD1. J was trimmed by 4 bases and V by 3 bases; bases with no gene match: 10. This CDR3 is 15 amino acids long. Germline V gene sequence: CDR1 SGHDT, CDR2 YYEEEE. DNA of the CDR3: TGTGCCAGCAGCTCCTACAGGGGACGCCAATACGAGCAGTACTTC. Its translation is CASSSYRGRQYEQYF.

V usage is TRBV4-2 and J usage is TRBJ2-7; D might be TRBD2 (5 bases). V gave up 4 bases and J gave up 3 bases, with 19 bases separating them. CDR1 is LGHNA and CDR2 is YNFKEQ in the germline V gene. The CDR3 spans 16 residues. The CDR3 here is CASSPPYMGRVYEQYF. The CDR3 DNA sequence: TGTGCCAGCAGCCCCCCTTATATGGGGAGAGTCTACGAGCAGTACTTC.

The table lists this clonotype with a few counts. The chain combines TRBV30 with TRBJ1-6, with a possible D match to TRBD1 (5 bases). Germline loops: CDR1 GTSNPN, CDR2 SVGIG (reference sequence). This CDR3 region has 13 residues. Deletions cut 8 bases from V and 7 bases from J, with 15 bases between. CDR3 in amino acids: CAGDGPRNSPLHF. DNA of the CDR3: TGTGCCGGGGACGGACCGAGGAATTCACCCCTCCACTTT.

This clonotype appeared a few times. The chain joins TRBV29-1 to TRBJ1-2, with unresolved D. The CDR3 is 12 residues long. From germline, CDR1 is SQVTM and CDR2 ANQGSEA. Trimming cost V 7 bases and J 2 bases, with 11 bases left between them. The CDR3 loop reads CSALLGNYGYTF. Written as DNA, the CDR3 is TGCAGCGCCCTACTGGGGAACTATGGCTACACCTTC.

The genes are TRBV4-2 and TRBJ2-1; no reliable D call. CDR1 is LGHNA, CDR2 YNFKEQ, per germline. V was shortened by 0 bases and J by 7 bases, with 10 bases between the two germline ends. The CDR3 spans 14 residues. The DNA for the CDR3 is TGTGCCAGCAGCCAAGATCAGGTCGGGAATGAGCAGTTCTTC. Amino acid sequence: CASSQDQVGNEQFF.

Here the CDR3 DNA reads TGCGCCAGCAGCTTGGGTACGCAGTATTTT. It translates to CASSLGTQYF. The chain combines TRBV5-1 with TRBJ2-3; no definite D call. V dropped 0 bases and J dropped 8 bases, with 1 base sitting between them. The V gene's germline CDR1 is SGHRS and CDR2 YFSETQ. The CDR3 is 10 amino acids.

The chain couples TRBV20-1 to TRBJ2-5; D tentatively fits TRBD1 or TRBD2 (6 bases each). V shed 5 bases and J shed 3 bases, with 13 bases lying between them. This CDR3 region has 13 residues. From germline, CDR1 is DFQATT and CDR2 SNEGSKA (reference sequence). The CDR3 nucleotides are TGCAGTGCTGGGGGGCAGCGGGAAGAGACCCAGTACTTC. This sequence encodes CSAGGQREETQYF.

This clonotype turned up a few times. The chain couples TRBV12-3 or TRBV12-4 to TRBJ1-2, with 7 bases fitting TRBD1. This CDR3 has 13 amino acids. With 3 bases clipped from V and 10 bases from J, the junction kept 8 bases outside the gene matches. CDR3 DNA sequence: TGTGCCAGCAGTTTGGAGAACAGGGGAGCCTACACCTTC. Its protein product is CASSLENRGAYTF.

This clonotype was counted ten times or more. The chain employs TRBV5-1 and TRBJ1-4; tentatively, D is TRBD1 (5 bases). There are 15 residues in the CDR3. Trimming pared 4 bases from V and 4 bases from J, leaving 14 bases between. Looked up from germline, CDR1 is SGHRS and CDR2 is YFSETQ. The CDR3 bases are TGCGCCAGCAGCATTACAGGACCGGATAATGAAAAACTGTTTTTT. This translates into CASSITGPDNEKLFF.

The chain uses TRBV4-1 and TRBJ1-6; D not resolved. The CDR3 sequence is 14 residues long. CDR1 MGHRA and CDR2 YSYEKL come from the germline V gene. The V gene lost 5 bases and the J gene lost 5 bases, with 10 bases spanning the gap. CDR3 DNA: TGCGCCAGCAGCTCGTTTTCGGATAATTCACCCCTCCACTTT. Translated, it gives CASSSFSDNSPLHF.

The rearrangement links TRBV29-1 to TRBJ2-5, with TRBD2 matching over 14 bases. The CDR3 sequence is 16 residues long. From germline, CDR1 is SQVTM and CDR2 ANQGSEA. The ends lost 1 base at V and 4 bases at J; junction bases unmatched: 5. The CDR3 region is CSVEGLAGGWGETQYF. In DNA, the CDR3 is TGCAGCGTTGAAGGACTAGCGGGGGGGTGGGGAGAGACCCAGTACTTC.

This clonotype was found a few times. The V call is TRBV2, the J call TRBJ2-3; 9 nucleotides agree with TRBD2. The CDR3 contains 14 residues. CDR1 and CDR2 (germline): SNHLY, FYNNEI. V lost 7 bases and J lost 5; bases outside the gene matches: 7. CDR3 in amino acids: CASILAGQLDTQYF. CDR3 DNA: TGTGCCAGCATCCTAGCGGGGCAGCTAGATACGCAGTATTTT.

The V and J genes are TRBV5-5 and TRBJ2-7; 11 positions agree with TRBD2. The V gene's germline CDR1 is SGHKS and CDR2 YYEKEE (reference sequence). CDR3 size: 16 residues. The trim removed 2 bases at V and 6 bases at J, leaving 10 bases unmatched. CDR3 protein: CASSFSGTSGTVEQYF. The CDR3, as DNA: TGTGCCAGCAGCTTTTCCGGGACTAGCGGTACTGTCGAGCAGTACTTC. Full variable domain (missing parts from reference TRBV5-5 and TRBJ2-7): DAGVTQSPTHLIKTRGQQVTLRCSPISGHKSVSWYQQVLGQGPQFIFQYYEKEERGRGNFPDRFSARQFPNYSSELNVNALLLGDSALYLCASSFSGTSGTVEQYFGPGTRLTVT.

There are many counts of this clonotype. The V gene is TRBV5-1, the J gene TRBJ2-5; D is unclear. The length of the CDR3 is 12 residues. The V end lost 5 bases, the J end lost 2 bases, and 7 bases lay between the germline ends. Germline V CDR1 and CDR2: SGHRS, YFSETQ. This CDR3 is CASRLSQETQYF. CDR3 bases: TGCGCCAGCAGGCTGTCTCAAGAGACCCAGTACTTC.

This clonotype has at least ten counts. This chain links TRBV5-1 with TRBJ1-2; D might be TRBD1 (5 bases). Trimming took off 4 bases at V and 3 bases at J, with 16 bases between the two ends. CDR1 is SGHRS, CDR2 YFSETQ, per germline. The CDR3 consists of 15 residues. This CDR3 reads CASSNAAQGYYGYTF. CDR3 DNA sequence: TGCGCCAGCAGCAATGCGGCCCAGGGATACTATGGCTACACCTTC.